The table lists the clone carrying this TCR beta chain with a count of one. Only in-frame clones appear in the TCRdb table, and some are missing; sequencing was by immunoSEQ multiplex PCR. The table shows around 130,000 clones, with around three quarters occurring only once. This record belongs to a study of blood T cell repertoires in COVID-19. CDR1 SEHNR and CDR2 FQNEAQ come from the germline V gene (reference sequence). V lost 1 base and J lost 3, with 13 bases in between. The CDR3 is 15 amino acids. The origin of this receptor is a human donor in a cohort sampled during active COVID-19. The sample taken for sequencing was peripheral blood. The chain links TRBV7-9 to TRBJ2-7; D is perhaps TRBD2 (5 bases). DNA for the CDR3: TGTGCCAGCAGCTTAGTAGTAGAGGGATTCTACGAGCAGTACTTC. This gives the protein CASSLVVEGFYEQYF.